A selection of T cell receptor beta chains follows, all from one sample in a study of control samples from healthy donors and cancer patients. Here immunoSEQ multiplex PCR was the method, and the copy in TCRdb shows in-frame clones only, minus some. The table records around 99,000 clones, about nine tenths of them present only once. The material sequenced was blood. These receptors all stem from a human donor in good health. The donor label of this sample is uncertain. Each CDR3 is given with its conserved first and last residue. D genes are given only for firm matches. The listing skips clone size in some rows; elsewhere it reads once, few, many or a size class.

j_call v_call clone_size d_call cdr3_aa cdr3_nt
TRBJ1-2 TRBV6-5 NA TRBD1 CASRTGGGYGYTF TGTGCCAGCAGAACAGGGGGCGGGTATGGCTACACCTTC
TRBJ1-2 TRBV6-4 NA NA CASRATGTNYGYTF TGTGCCAGCAGAGCGACAGGAACTAACTATGGCTACACCTTC
TRBJ1-3 TRBV30 NA NA CAWSAAGAGNTIYF TGTGCCTGGAGTGCTGCAGGGGCTGGAAACACCATATATTTT
TRBJ1-5 TRBV6-5 few NA CASKSYSNQPQHF TGTGCCAGCAAGAGTTATAGCAATCAGCCCCAGCATTTT
TRBJ2-2 TRBV7-9 NA NA CASSLERQDLGELFF TGTGCCAGCAGCTTAGAGAGGCAGGACCTCGGGGAGCTGTTTTTT
TRBJ2-2 TRBV28 NA TRBD1 CASREGGMYNTGELFF TGTGCCAGCAGAGAAGGGGGCATGTATAACACCGGGGAGCTGTTTTTT
TRBJ1-5 TRBV27 NA NA CASSALSRGNQPQHF TGTGCCAGCAGTGCCCTGTCTCGGGGCAATCAGCCCCAGCATTTT
TRBJ2-2 TRBV20-1 NA NA CSASSLQRNTGELFF TGCAGTGCTAGTAGTCTCCAAAGGAACACCGGGGAGCTGTTTTTT
TRBJ2-5 TRBV19 NA TRBD2 CASSTGGGARETQYF TGTGCCAGTAGTACCGGCGGGGGGGCGAGAGAGACCCAGTACTTC
TRBJ2-5 TRBV5-1 NA TRBD1 CASSLGSGGETQYF TGCGCCAGCAGCTTGGGTTCAGGGGGAGAGACCCAGTACTTC
TRBJ2-7 TRBV5-5 NA TRBD2 CASSLAGGGGEQYF TGTGCCAGCAGCTTGGCTGGGGGGGGTGGCGAGCAGTACTTC
TRBJ1-5 TRBV6-5 NA NA CASWASGGPNQPQHF TGTGCCAGCTGGGCGTCCGGCGGACCCAATCAGCCCCAGCATTTT
TRBJ1-6 TRBV18 NA NA CASKPGENNSPLHF TGTGCCTCGAAACCGGGCGAGAATAATTCACCCCTCCACTTT
TRBJ2-2 TRBV19 NA NA CASSIPVGSGGELFF TGTGCCAGTAGTATCCCTGTGGGATCGGGCGGGGAGCTGTTTTTT
TRBJ1-6 TRBV19 NA NA CASSKNDGYNSPLHF TGTGCCAGTAGTAAGAATGACGGATATAATTCACCCCTCCACTTT
TRBJ2-3 TRBV6-5 NA NA CASKDGHITDTQYF TGTGCCAGCAAGGACGGGCACATCACAGATACGCAGTATTTT
TRBJ2-1 TRBV7-9 NA TRBD2 CASSSRTSGDYNEQFF TGTGCCAGCAGCTCCCGGACTAGCGGGGATTACAATGAGCAGTTCTTC
TRBJ1-5 TRBV30 NA NA CAWSSGDNQPQHF TGTGCCTGGAGTTCAGGCGACAATCAGCCCCAGCATTTT
TRBJ1-1 TRBV27 NA NA CASSLSVGLNTEAFF TGTGCCAGCAGTTTATCTGTTGGGTTGAACACTGAAGCTTTCTTT